This TCR beta chain was captured in a study of molecular identifiers for immune sequencing clone quantification. TCRdb processed the PCR reads anew with MiXCR; each CDR3 protein has one entry. The table has about 510,000 distinct CDR3 sequences, roughly 26% seen once; the top ten hold around 0.79%. The CDR3 contains 17 residues. V was trimmed by 2 bases and J by 1 base, leaving 18 bases between them. CDR1 is SGHDT and CDR2 is YYEEEE in the germline V gene. This TCR derives from a human donor in good health. Some libraries in this study had Jurkat cell RNA spiked in. The J gene is TRBJ1-1, the V gene TRBV5-6, with D maybe TRBD1 (5 bases). Sequencing was done on a sample of naive CD8+ T cells from blood, with Jurkat cell RNA spiked in. Subset specified: FACS-sorted CD8+CD4-CCR7+CD45RA+ naive T cells. CDR3 amino acids: CASSLHTLGGTNTEAFF. CDR3 in DNA: TGTGCCAGCAGCTTACACACGCTTGGGGGAACGAACACTGAAGCTTTCTTT. Complete variable domain (other parts from reference TRBV5-6 and TRBJ1-1): DAGVTQSPTHLIKTRGQQVTLRCSPKSGHDTVSWYQQALGQGPQFIFQYYEEEERQRGNFPDRFSGHQFPNYSSELNVNALLLGDSALYLCASSLHTLGGTNTEAFFGQGTRLTVV.